This TCR beta chain was observed in a study of vaccination effects on CD4 cells after COVID-19. In regard to this clone: What it binds is unknown.

ViraFEST assay sequencing came after antigen-specific CD4+ T cells were expanded with viral peptide pools. Subsequent to a culture period of more than 9 days, CD4+ T cells were isolated. Nucleocapsid antibodies stayed negative before and after vaccination, showing no earlier SARS-CoV-2 infection. Germline V gene lookup returns CDR1 MRHNA and CDR2 SNTAGT. The ends were cut back, 0 bases at V and 8 bases at J, with 8 bases in the middle. The CDR3 runs 13 residues. Sequencing was performed with immunoSEQ multiplex PCR; in TCRdb, only in-frame clones are kept and a portion is missing. The table has fewer than 25,000 clones, about 71% seen once.

This clonotype was sampled from a human donor who received a COVID-19 vaccine. Sequencing used CD4+ T cells from PBMCs cultured with HCoV-OC43 spike peptides, obtained before COVID-19 vaccination. Subset in this sample: HCoV-OC43 spike overlapping peptide pool stimulation. This chain connects TRBV6-4 to TRBJ2-1; D gene uncertain. This CDR3 reads CASSDSTEDEQFF. The CDR3 DNA follows: TGTGCCAGCAGTGACTCGACGGAAGATGAGCAGTTCTTC.